These 24 T cell receptor beta chains share one sample of origin, sequenced in a study of blood T cell repertoires in COVID-19. Method: immunoSEQ multiplex PCR; TCRdb's copy keeps in-frame clones and lacks some. The sample shows under 250,000 clones, about nine tenths of them seen only once. What was sequenced was peripheral blood. Receptor source: a woman in her thirties or forties with acute or convalescent COVID-19.

The rearrangement joins TRBV10-2 to TRBJ2-2; the match to TRBD1 covers 11 bases. J gave up 7 bases and V 3 bases, and 7 bases lay outside the gene matches. The CDR3 has 16 amino acids. Germline V lookup: CDR1 WSHSY, CDR2 SAAADI. CDR3 protein: CASSDPDRGLGGELFF. The CDR3 nucleotides read TGCGCCAGCAGTGACCCGGACAGGGGGCTCGGCGGGGAGCTGTTTTTT.

The chain links TRBV5-4 to TRBJ2-5; the match to TRBD2 covers 7 bases. The germline V gene encodes CDR1 SGHNT and CDR2 YYREEE (reference sequence). The CDR3 runs to 15 residues. With 2 bases clipped from V and 1 base from J, the junction kept 5 bases outside the gene matches. For the CDR3, the DNA is TGTGCCAGCAGCTTCCGGTCGGGGGGCCAAGAGACCCAGTACTTC. Translating gives CASSFRSGGQETQYF.

The V gene is TRBV5-1, the J gene TRBJ2-3; D is undetermined. This CDR3 spans 15 amino acids. Trimming stripped 0 bases from V and 1 base from J, with 9 bases between. CDR1 is SGHRS, CDR2 YFSETQ, per germline. CDR3 in DNA: TGCGCCAGCAGCTTGGTCGAGGAAGGCACAGATACGCAGTATTTT. Amino acid sequence: CASSLVEEGTDTQYF.

The chain carries TRBV28 and TRBJ2-1; the D is unclear. This CDR3 is 16 amino acids long. Germline V gene sequence: CDR1 MDHEN, CDR2 SYDVKM. Between the trimmed V and J ends, which lost 1 base and 6 bases, there was a span of 16 bases. The CDR3 sequence is CASSLLQQRLVNEQFF. The CDR3 DNA reads as TGTGCCAGCAGTTTATTACAGCAAAGGTTGGTCAATGAGCAGTTCTTC. Full variable domain (remainder filled in from reference TRBV28 and TRBJ2-1): DVKVTQSSRYLVKRTGEKVFLECVQDMDHENMFWYRQDPGLGLRLIYFSYDVKMKEKGDIPEGYSVSREKKERFSLILESASTNQTSMYLCASSLLQQRLVNEQFFGPGTRLTVL.

This sequence joins TRBV27 and TRBJ1-1, with D possibly being TRBD1 (5 bases). CDR1 is MNHEY and CDR2 is SMNVEV in the germline V gene (reference sequence). Trimming pared 2 bases from V and 5 bases from J, leaving 12 bases between. This CDR3 is 14 amino acids long. The CDR3 reads CASSLARGRTEAFF. The DNA for the CDR3 is TGTGCCAGCAGTTTAGCCCGGGGGAGGACTGAAGCTTTCTTT.

The CDR3 DNA reads as TGTGCCAGCAGCGAATCGACAGGGCGCACAGATACGCAGTATTTT. It codes for CASSESTGRTDTQYF. V gene TRBV21-1 combines with J gene TRBJ2-3; the table's D call of TRBD1 was not tested on the DNA. TRBV21-1 is a recognized pseudogene. The CDR3 has 15 amino acids.

The chain recombines TRBV15 with TRBJ2-6, with a weak D call TRBD2 (5 bases). The V gene's germline CDR1 is LNHNV and CDR2 YYDKDF (reference sequence). Trimming cost V 0 bases and J 11 bases, with 17 bases left between them. The CDR3 covers 16 residues. The CDR3 bases are TGTGCCACCAGCAGAGATCCGGGGTCGGCAGTAGACGTCCTGACTTTC. Translation gives CATSRDPGSAVDVLTF.

The rearrangement uses TRBV5-1 and TRBJ1-1, with 7 bases aligning to TRBD1. The V segment lost 4 bases and the J segment 1 base; nucleotides outside the gene matches: 7. CDR1 is SGHRS and CDR2 is YFSETQ in the germline V gene. There are 15 residues in the CDR3. The chain's CDR3 is CASSGRDSENTEAFF. In DNA, the CDR3 is TGCGCCAGCAGCGGACGGGACAGCGAGAACACTGAAGCTTTCTTT.

The V call is TRBV4-1, the J call TRBJ2-1; 10 bases are a match to TRBD2. Trimming removed 6 bases from V and 2 bases from J; junction bases left unmatched: 4. Per germline, CDR1 MGHRA and CDR2 YSYEKL. The CDR3 has 15 amino acids. As DNA, the CDR3 is TGCGCCAGCAGGGACCTAGCGGGAGCCTACAATGAGCAGTTCTTC. As protein: CASRDLAGAYNEQFF.

The chain carries TRBV30 and TRBJ2-7; unclear D gene. The CDR3 has 13 residues. Per germline, CDR1 GTSNPN and CDR2 SVGIG (reference sequence). V was pared by 0 bases and J by 0 bases, with 6 bases between. CDR3 sequence: CAWSVRGSYEQYV. DNA of the CDR3: TGTGCCTGGAGTGTTCGAGGCTCCTACGAGCAGTACGTC.

This chain uses TRBV9 with TRBJ1-2; 11 bases agree with TRBD1. CDR1 is SGDLS, CDR2 YYNGEE, per germline. The junction had 7 bases not matched to a gene; V was cut back by 3 bases and J by 6 bases. The CDR3 runs to 15 residues. CDR3 residues: CASSALGGQGDGYTF. The CDR3 DNA reads as TGTGCCAGCAGCGCCCTCGGGGGACAGGGGGATGGCTACACCTTC. Using reference TRBV9 and TRBJ1-2 for the parts outside the CDR3, the full variable domain is DSGVTQTPKHLITATGQRVTLRCSPRSGDLSVYWYQQSLDQGLQFLIQYYNGEERAKGNILERFSAQQFPDLHSELNLSSLELGDSALYFCASSALGGQGDGYTFGSGTRLTVV.

This sequence joins TRBV10-2 and TRBJ2-5, with a weak D call TRBD2 (5 bases). This CDR3 is 11 amino acids long. V was cut by 8 bases and J by 5 bases, with 9 bases left in between. The germline gives CDR1 WSHSY, CDR2 SAAADI. CDR3 sequence (DNA): TGCGCCAGCCAACGCGGGGAGACCCAGTACTTC. Residues: CASQRGETQYF.

The J gene is TRBJ1-2, the V gene TRBV18, with 8 bases fitting TRBD1. The CDR3 contains 14 residues. Trimming at V came to 1 base and at J to 6 bases, leaving 4 bases not matched to a gene. The germline V gene encodes CDR1 KGHSH and CDR2 LQKENI. For the CDR3, the DNA is TGTGCCAGCTCACCACGGTCAGGGGGCGATGGCTACACCTTC. It encodes CASSPRSGGDGYTF.

This chain joins TRBV30 and TRBJ1-5; D not resolved. The germline V gene encodes CDR1 GTSNPN and CDR2 SVGIG (reference sequence). Deletions cut 0 bases from V and 7 bases from J, with 10 bases between. There are 13 residues in the CDR3. DNA of the CDR3: TGTGCCTGGAGTGTCGGAGGGCCCCAGCCCCAGCATTTT. Amino acid sequence: CAWSVGGPQPQHF.

This clone was counted a few times. V usage is TRBV27 and J usage is TRBJ1-1; TRBD1 matches 8 bases. The CDR3 has 15 residues. Per the germline V gene, CDR1 is MNHEY and CDR2 is SMNVEV (reference sequence). With 3 bases clipped from V and 2 bases from J, the junction kept 5 bases outside the gene matches. CDR3 residues: CASSFVAGGNTEAFF. The CDR3 DNA sequence: TGTGCCAGCAGTTTCGTGGCAGGGGGCAACACTGAAGCTTTCTTT.

The count of this clone is one. V and J are TRBV27 and TRBJ2-7, with TRBD1 identical over 9 bases. Germline assignment: CDR1 MNHEY and CDR2 SMNVEV (reference sequence). The CDR3 contains 14 residues. V lost 5 bases and J lost 3; bases outside the gene matches: 5. The CDR3 here is CASSRTGGDYEQYV. CDR3 sequence (DNA): TGTGCCAGCAGTCGAACAGGGGGCGACTACGAGCAGTACGTC.

The chain recombines TRBV19 with TRBJ1-1; 9 bases fit TRBD1. The V and J ends lost 5 bases and 1 base, in that order; junction bases with no gene match: 5. The CDR3 length is 15 residues. CDR1 is LNHDA, CDR2 SQIVND, per germline (reference sequence). The CDR3 bases are TGTGCCAGTAGTGCCCTGGGACAGGGGAACACTGAAGCTTTCTTT. This encodes CASSALGQGNTEAFF.

This chain connects TRBV27 to TRBJ1-4; 7 nucleotides match TRBD1. With 4 bases clipped from V and 2 bases from J, the junction kept 4 bases outside the gene matches. Germline V lookup: CDR1 MNHEY, CDR2 SMNVEV (reference sequence). This CDR3 has 15 residues. The CDR3: CASSWTGTTNEKLFF. In DNA, the CDR3 is TGTGCCAGCAGTTGGACAGGTACCACTAATGAAAAACTGTTTTTT.

The chain links TRBV27 to TRBJ1-1, with 7 nucleotides matching TRBD1. Germline values: CDR1 MNHEY, CDR2 SMNVEV (reference sequence). Germline trimming cut 5 bases from V and 11 bases from J; bases unmatched to any gene: 14. The CDR3 is 14 residues long. Here the CDR3 DNA reads TGTGCCAGCAGTCCCCCGGACAGGAGTACTGGCGCTTTCTTT. It encodes CASSPPDRSTGAFF.

This clone has more than one count but fewer than ten. This rearrangement joins TRBV30 to TRBJ1-2; the D is unclear. Trimming took off 3 bases at V and 5 bases at J, with 13 bases between the two ends. This CDR3 comprises 13 residues. Germline V lookup: CDR1 GTSNPN, CDR2 SVGIG (reference sequence). CDR3 DNA sequence: TGTGCCTGGAGCCCGGGGAGTGGGTATGGCTACACCTTC. This codes for CAWSPGSGYGYTF.

The rearrangement uses TRBV6-4 and TRBJ1-6, with a tentative D call TRBD1 (5 bases). CDR1 and CDR2 (germline): MRHNA, SNTAGT. The CDR3 loop spans 14 amino acids. The ends were cut back, 0 bases at V and 7 bases at J, with 7 bases in the middle. CDR3 DNA: TGTGCCAGCAGTGACTCAGGGGAAAATTCACCCCTCCACTTT. Protein sequence: CASSDSGENSPLHF.

V gene TRBV6-5 combines with J gene TRBJ1-6, with D unresolved. Trimming took 2 bases from V and 14 from J, leaving 16 bases between them. The CDR3 consists of 14 residues. Germline V gene lookup returns CDR1 MNHEY and CDR2 SVGAGI. The CDR3 region is CASSYGLVNLTLHF. CDR3 coding DNA: TGTGCCAGCAGTTACGGTTTGGTCAACCTAACCCTCCACTTT.

CDR3 nucleotide sequence: TGCGCCAGCAGCTCGGGACTAGCGGGGTTCAGCACCGGGGAGCTGTTTTTT. It is translated as CASSSGLAGFSTGELFF. The J gene is TRBJ2-2, the V gene TRBV5-1; 13 nucleotides match TRBD2. With V trimmed by 3 bases and J by 4 bases, 6 bases remained unmatched. Germline V gives CDR1 SGHRS, CDR2 YFSETQ. This CDR3 is 17 amino acids long.

The count of this clone is one. The gene calls are TRBV10-3 and TRBJ2-3, with 13 bases matching TRBD2. Germline-derived CDR1 and CDR2 are ENHRY and SYGVKD. Unmatched junction bases numbered 4, after V lost 2 bases and J lost 2 bases. CDR3 length: 17 residues. CDR3 DNA sequence: TGTGCCATCAGTGAGAGGACTAGCGGGGGCCCCACAGATACGCAGTATTTT. Translating gives CAISERTSGGPTDTQYF.